These 11 T cell receptor beta chains were sequenced from one sample in a study of blood T cell repertoires in COVID-19. Only in-frame clones appear in the TCRdb table, and some are missing; sequencing was by immunoSEQ multiplex PCR. The table shows about 250,000 clones, with just over 90% occurring only once. What was sequenced was PBMCs or T cells enriched from blood (not recorded which). Receptor source: a woman aged 18 to 35 who had recovered from COVID-19.

The chain couples TRBV6-5 to TRBJ1-1, with TRBD1 matching 8 bases. CDR1 is MNHEY, CDR2 SVGAGI, per germline. The ends lost 6 bases at V and 1 base at J; junction bases unmatched: 10. This CDR3 is built from 16 residues. CDR3 DNA sequence: TGTGCCAGCAGCTACGGACAGGGAAAGGGGAACACTGAAGCTTTCTTT. It yields the protein CASSYGQGKGNTEAFF.

CDR3 nucleotides: TGTGCCAGCAGCCTACTCGGGGGCGGGGAGCTGTTTTTT. This codes for CASSLLGGGELFF. The chain uses TRBV7-6 and TRBJ2-2; maybe TRBD2 (6 bases). In germline, CDR1 is SGHVS, CDR2 FNYEAQ. The V end was cut by 5 bases, the J end by 7 bases, with 11 bases between. The CDR3 has 13 amino acids.

This clone occurred many times. The chain combines TRBV6-5 with TRBJ2-2; D possibly corresponds to TRBD1 (6 bases). The length of the CDR3 is 16 residues. Deletions cut 4 bases from V and 0 bases from J, with 12 bases between. Germline V gene lookup returns CDR1 MNHEY and CDR2 SVGAGI. The CDR3 protein is CASSSGDTANTGELFF. In DNA, the CDR3 is TGTGCCAGCAGTTCTGGGGACACCGCGAACACCGGGGAGCTGTTTTTT.

The CDR3 DNA reads as TGTGCCAGTAGTATTCTTGAGGGTGGTTGGTCTTATGGCTACACCTTC. It is translated as CASSILEGGWSYGYTF. J is TRBJ1-2 and V is TRBV19; D is ambiguous. The CDR3 has 16 residues. CDR1 is LNHDA and CDR2 is SQIVND in the germline V gene (reference sequence). Trimming stripped 3 bases from V and 5 bases from J, with 19 bases between.

The gene calls are TRBV5-1 and TRBJ2-3; 9 bases agree with TRBD2. The CDR3 has 16 residues. From germline, CDR1 is SGHRS and CDR2 YFSETQ. The V and J ends lost 3 bases and 5 bases, in that order; junction bases with no gene match: 10. The CDR3 reads CASSSWLAGVGDTQYF. The CDR3 region has the DNA TGCGCCAGCAGCTCCTGGTTAGCGGGAGTAGGAGATACGCAGTATTTT.

V is TRBV5-1 and J is TRBJ2-3, with 7 bases aligning to TRBD1. Trimming removed 4 bases from V and 1 base from J; junction bases left unmatched: 0. This CDR3 contains 13 residues. Germline-derived CDR1 and CDR2 are SGHRS and YFSETQ. CDR3 sequence: CASSGTGTDTQYF. In DNA form, the CDR3 reads TGCGCCAGCAGCGGGACAGGCACAGATACGCAGTATTTT.

This clone occurred once. V usage is TRBV6-5 and J usage is TRBJ1-2; D remains ambiguous. Germline V gives CDR1 MNHEY, CDR2 SVGAGI. V was shortened by 7 bases and J by 6 bases, with 18 bases between the two germline ends. The CDR3 is 14 amino acids. The chain's CDR3 is CASTSSGFSHGYTF. The CDR3 DNA sequence: TGTGCCAGCACCTCATCGGGGTTTTCCCATGGCTACACCTTC.

This chain connects TRBV7-8 to TRBJ1-4; possibly TRBD1 for D (5 bases). V was clipped by 0 bases and J by 5 bases, with 13 bases between them. Germline CDR1 SGHVS, CDR2 FQNEAQ. The CDR3 loop spans 16 amino acids. The CDR3 loop is CASSLAPGGVNEKLFF. CDR3 bases: TGTGCCAGCAGCTTAGCGCCCGGGGGTGTAAATGAAAAACTGTTTTTT.

This sequence joins TRBV6-1 and TRBJ1-4, with D hard to call. CDR1 is MNHNS, CDR2 SASEGT, per germline. Trimming shortened V by 2 bases and J by 4 bases, and 5 bases separated the two germline ends. CDR3 length: 13 amino acids. CDR3 amino acids: CASSEQNNEKLFF. The CDR3 region has the DNA TGTGCCAGCAGTGAACAGAATAATGAAAAACTGTTTTTT.

This chain uses TRBV6-6 with TRBJ1-1; perhaps TRBD1 as D (5 bases). The CDR3 has 16 residues. Trimming pared 0 bases from V and 4 bases from J, leaving 15 bases between. Germline assignment: CDR1 MNHNY and CDR2 SVGAGI (reference sequence). In DNA, the CDR3 is TGTGCCAGCAGTTACTCGGGCAGGGAATTGAGCACTGAAGCTTTCTTT. Encoded protein: CASSYSGRELSTEAFF.

The chain employs TRBV2 and TRBJ1-2, with 9 nucleotides matching TRBD1. Germline V gene sequence: CDR1 SNHLY, CDR2 FYNNEI. V trimming: 6 bases; J trimming: 7 bases; junction bases outside the gene matches: 9. This CDR3 comprises 14 residues. This CDR3 reads CASSPSTGGSGYTF. In nucleotides, the CDR3 is TGTGCCAGCAGCCCCTCAACAGGGGGCAGTGGCTACACCTTC.